This T cell receptor beta chain was captured in a study of blood T cells in healthy people across ages. Study-wide findings and caveats: Donor CMV status was unknown, possibly confounding expanded clonotype changes.

The length of the CDR3 is 14 residues. CDR1 SEHNR and CDR2 FQNEAQ come from the germline V gene (reference sequence). PCR was performed a second time for 7 to 11 cycles using a sample-barcoded 5' primer and a J-beta primer mix. MiXCR, run by TCRdb on the 5' RACE reads, gives a single entry per CDR3 protein. The table lists more than 700,000 distinct CDR3 sequences, roughly 53% of them singletons. A word on this clonotype: The antigen remains undetermined.

J is TRBJ2-5 and V is TRBV7-9; D possibly uses TRBD1 or TRBD2 (6 bases each). Judging by the DNA end, TRBJ2-7 fits better; the J call may be wrong. The clonotype comes from an elderly man in good health. The specimen was blood. The CDR3, as DNA: TGTGCCAGCAGCTTAGATAGGGGGGAAGACGAGCAGTACTTC. Its protein product is CASSLDRGEDEQYF.